Reported below is one T cell receptor beta chain. This specimen belongs to a study of cytomegalovirus exposure and HLA in healthy donors. The PCR employed 60 Vbeta primers together with 13 Jbeta primers. The data were produced by immunoSEQ multiplex PCR, yet TCRdb's version contains in-frame clones alone and is incomplete. The repertoire holds about 90,000 clones, with less than 85% as singletons. Germline trimming cut 5 bases from V and 4 bases from J; bases unmatched to any gene: 11. Germline V gene lookup returns CDR1 SEHNR and CDR2 FQNEAQ (reference sequence). The CDR3 contains 16 residues. The J gene is TRBJ2-4, the V gene TRBV7-9; 7 nucleotides align to TRBD1. The receptor's source is a man younger than 35 in good health and CMV-seronegative. Sequencing was done on a sample of PBMCs. DNA for the CDR3: TGTGCCAGCAGCACTAGAGGTCGACAGGGAAAAAACATTCAGTACTTC. It encodes CASSTRGRQGKNIQYF. Combining the CDR3 with reference TRBV7-9 and TRBJ2-4 gives the whole variable domain DTGVSQNPRHKITKRGQNVTFRCDPISEHNRLYWYRQTLGQGPEFLTYFQNEAQLEKSRLLSDRFSAERPKGSFSTLEIQRTEQGDSAMYLCASSTRGRQGKNIQYFGAGTRLSVL.